This TCR beta chain was retrieved from a study of CD8+ T cells in alopecia areata. The sequencing template was cDNA reverse transcribed from extracted RNA. Profiled with immunoSEQ multiplex PCR; TCRdb holds only in-frame clones, not every one. The sample shows about 110,000 clones, almost 60% of them seen only once. Researchers picked out CD4+ and CD8+ T cells from PBMCs by sorting. The ends lost 4 bases at V and 4 bases at J; junction bases unmatched: 3. The CDR3 runs to 13 residues. Germline loops: CDR1 SNHLY, CDR2 FYNNEI. Whole-study results and caveats: Scalp sequencing also captures normal skin's resident alphabeta T cells. Sharing of TCRs across patients appeared less clear than in mice, possibly for HLA-related reasons.

In regard to this clone: Its matching antigen is unknown.

This TCR came from a human donor in good health. Sequenced: CD8+ T cells sorted from blood. V usage is TRBV2 and J usage is TRBJ1-2, with 7 bases identical to TRBD1. CDR3: CASSGDSFYGYTF. The CDR3 coding sequence is TGTGCCAGCAGTGGGGACAGTTTCTATGGCTACACCTTC.